This T cell receptor beta chain appears in the sequencing data of a study of blood T cell dynamics during melanoma immunotherapy. Described time point: week 3, after first cycle of checkpoint inhibitor. TCRdb's copy holds only in-frame clones and misses some; the assay was immunoSEQ multiplex PCR. Of about 11,000 clones listed, roughly 83% are singletons. The germline V and J ends were trimmed by 0 bases and 4 bases, with 13 bases remaining between them. CDR1 and CDR2 from the germline V gene are SGHNT and YYREEE (reference sequence). This CDR3 has 15 residues. The sequenced sample was blood, obtained from a patient treated with checkpoint blockade. This sequence joins TRBV5-4 and TRBJ1-2; D is possibly TRBD1 (6 bases). This receptor was taken from a human donor with melanoma. CDR3 protein: CASSLERGAPYGYTF. DNA of the CDR3: TGTGCCAGCAGCTTGGAACGGGGGGCTCCCTATGGCTACACCTTC.